Listed below are T cell receptor beta chains from one sample, sequenced in a study of blood T cell repertoires in COVID-19. Data came from immunoSEQ multiplex PCR; TCRdb stores just in-frame clones and leaves some out. The sample yields 40,000 to 50,000 clones, about 85% seen once. Source material: peripheral blood. These receptors came from a man aged 35-49 years with active COVID-19. CDR3s include the opening cysteine and the closing phenylalanine or tryptophan. The order of the fields is CDR3 length, D gene, V gene, J gene, clone size, CDR3 protein, CDR3 DNA. D genes are given only for firm matches. Only some rows state a clone size, as once, few, many or a class for expanded clones.

length: 13
D: -
V: TRBV6-6
J: TRBJ1-5
size: -
CDR3: CASSYGQGSPQHF
DNA: TGTGCCAGCAGTTACGGCCAGGGATCTCCCCAGCATTTT

length: 15
D: TRBD1
V: TRBV7-2
J: TRBJ2-7
size: few
CDR3: CASSPDRGPPYEQYF
DNA: TGTGCCAGCAGCCCAGACAGGGGACCACCCTACGAGCAGTACTTC

length: 14
D: -
V: TRBV6-6
J: TRBJ2-1
size: -
CDR3: CASSLVTTYNEQFF
DNA: TGTGCCAGCAGTTTAGTTACGACCTACAATGAGCAGTTCTTC

length: 17
D: -
V: TRBV4-2
J: TRBJ1-6
size: medium-sized
CDR3: CASSQPQGSESNSPLHF
DNA: TGTGCCAGCAGCCAGCCACAGGGAAGTGAAAGCAATTCACCCCTCCACTTT

length: 13
D: -
V: TRBV11-2
J: TRBJ2-1
size: -
CDR3: CASSAEGRGSKFF
DNA: TGTGCCAGCAGCGCAGAGGGTCGAGGCTCCAAGTTCTTC

length: 15
D: TRBD1
V: TRBV7-6
J: TRBJ2-7
size: -
CDR3: CASTLAGTGSYEQYF
DNA: TGTGCCAGCACCCTAGCCGGGACAGGATCCTACGAGCAGTACTTC

length: 15
D: -
V: TRBV15
J: TRBJ1-5
size: -
CDR3: CATSRGRSLLQPQHF
DNA: TGTGCCACCAGCAGAGGCAGATCCCTCCTGCAGCCCCAGCATTTT

length: 13
D: -
V: TRBV10-1
J: TRBJ1-6
size: few
CDR3: CASSEVGQSPLHF
DNA: TGCGCCAGCAGTGAGGTGGGGCAGTCACCCCTCCACTTT

length: 15
D: TRBD2
V: TRBV3-1/TRBV3-2
J: TRBJ2-1
size: -
CDR3: CASSRASGTYNEQFF
DNA: TGTGCCAGCAGCCGGGCTAGCGGGACCTACAATGAGCAGTTCTTC

length: 13
D: TRBD1
V: TRBV10-3
J: TRBJ1-2
size: -
CDR3: CAISMGQGNGYTF
DNA: TGTGCCATCAGTATGGGACAGGGGAATGGCTACACCTTC

length: 15
D: -
V: TRBV9
J: TRBJ1-1
size: few
CDR3: CASSVESGFGTEAFF
DNA: TGTGCCAGCAGCGTAGAATCGGGTTTCGGAACTGAAGCTTTCTTT

length: 13
D: -
V: TRBV9
J: TRBJ2-5
size: -
CDR3: CASSPDPGETQYF
DNA: TGTGCCAGCAGCCCAGACCCGGGAGAGACCCAGTACTTC

length: 14
D: TRBD2
V: TRBV30
J: TRBJ2-1
size: -
CDR3: CAWSSSGTYNEQFF
DNA: TGTGCCTGGAGTTCTAGCGGGACCTACAATGAGCAGTTCTTC

length: 13
D: -
V: TRBV28
J: TRBJ2-7
size: -
CDR3: CATRSRRKYEQYF
DNA: TGTGCCACCAGAAGTAGGAGGAAGTACGAGCAGTACTTC

length: 12
D: -
V: TRBV5-4
J: TRBJ2-1
size: few
CDR3: CASSRGRNEQFF
DNA: TGTGCCAGCAGCAGGGGAAGGAATGAGCAGTTCTTC

length: 16
D: TRBD2
V: TRBV9
J: TRBJ2-1
size: -
CDR3: CASSVSAGASNNEQFF
DNA: TGTGCCAGCAGCGTATCGGCGGGAGCCTCCAACAATGAGCAGTTCTTC

length: 13
D: -
V: TRBV3-1/TRBV3-2
J: TRBJ2-1
size: -
CDR3: CASSLGGVGEQFF
DNA: TGTGCCAGCAGCCTGGGGGGAGTGGGTGAGCAGTTCTTC

length: 13
D: -
V: TRBV19
J: TRBJ1-2
size: -
CDR3: CASSSEGAQSYTF
DNA: TGTGCCAGTAGTAGCGAGGGAGCTCAGAGCTACACCTTC

length: 13
D: -
V: TRBV19
J: TRBJ1-5
size: -
CDR3: CASSIRARTPQHF
DNA: TGTGCCAGTAGTATCAGGGCGCGGACCCCCCAGCATTTT

length: 16
D: TRBD1
V: TRBV7-9
J: TRBJ2-2
size: -
CDR3: CASTLGQGENTGELFF
DNA: TGTGCCAGCACCCTCGGACAGGGCGAGAACACCGGGGAGCTGTTTTTT

length: 17
D: -
V: TRBV7-3
J: TRBJ1-2
size: -
CDR3: CASSPTHGGSGNYGYTF
DNA: TGTGCCAGCAGCCCTACCCACGGAGGGTCGGGTAACTATGGCTACACCTTC

length: 15
D: -
V: TRBV7-6
J: TRBJ1-5
size: -
CDR3: CASSLESSSNQPQHF
DNA: TGTGCCAGCAGCTTAGAGTCCAGTAGCAATCAGCCCCAGCATTTT

length: 16
D: -
V: TRBV30
J: TRBJ1-5
size: -
CDR3: CAWSPRGGRGNQPQHF
DNA: TGTGCCTGGAGTCCTCGGGGAGGGCGAGGCAATCAGCCCCAGCATTTT

length: 13
D: -
V: TRBV7-3
J: TRBJ2-1
size: -
CDR3: CASSSGGVNEQFF
DNA: TGTGCCAGCAGCTCAGGAGGGGTCAATGAGCAGTTCTTC

length: 13
D: -
V: TRBV28
J: TRBJ1-1
size: -
CDR3: CASSSPGILEAFF
DNA: TGTGCCAGCAGTTCCCCGGGAATCCTTGAAGCTTTCTTT

length: 15
D: -
V: TRBV7-3
J: TRBJ2-1
size: -
CDR3: CASSLMVGVVNEQFF
DNA: TGTGCCAGCAGCCTCATGGTGGGAGTGGTCAATGAGCAGTTCTTC

length: 14
D: -
V: TRBV7-8
J: TRBJ2-3
size: -
CDR3: CASSLWTDTDTQYF
DNA: TGTGCCAGCAGCTTATGGACAGACACAGATACGCAGTATTTT

length: 14
D: -
V: TRBV28
J: TRBJ1-2
size: once
CDR3: CASSLLRDTRSYTF
DNA: TGTGCCAGCAGTTTACTCCGGGACACTCGAAGCTACACCTTC

length: 15
D: TRBD1
V: TRBV5-1
J: TRBJ1-6
size: -
CDR3: CASRNPDRVDSPLHF
DNA: TGCGCCAGCAGGAACCCGGACAGGGTGGACTCACCCCTCCACTTT

length: 15
D: -
V: TRBV9
J: TRBJ2-7
size: -
CDR3: CASSLTPTSSYEQYF
DNA: TGTGCCAGCAGCCTTACCCCGACTAGCTCCTACGAGCAGTACTTC

length: 17
D: -
V: TRBV5-1
J: TRBJ2-5
size: -
CDR3: CASSPYPPGTSRETQYF
DNA: TGCGCCAGCAGCCCCTACCCACCCGGGACTTCACGTGAGACCCAGTACTTC

length: 14
D: -
V: TRBV5-1
J: TRBJ1-6
size: -
CDR3: CASSLELYNSPLHF
DNA: TGCGCCAGCAGCTTGGAGCTCTATAATTCACCCCTCCACTTT

length: 17
D: -
V: TRBV13
J: TRBJ1-3
size: -
CDR3: CASSLGSERSSGNTIYF
DNA: TGTGCCAGCAGCCTTGGGTCAGAGCGGTCCTCTGGAAACACCATATATTTT

length: 14
D: -
V: TRBV5-5
J: TRBJ1-2
size: once
CDR3: CASSFRDLGDGYTF
DNA: TGTGCCAGCAGTTTTAGGGACTTAGGGGATGGCTACACCTTC

length: 15
D: -
V: TRBV6-1
J: TRBJ1-3
size: few
CDR3: CASSESPAGGNTIYF
DNA: TGTGCCAGCAGTGAATCCCCGGCGGGCGGAAACACCATATATTTT

length: 16
D: TRBD1
V: TRBV24-1
J: TRBJ1-4
size: -
CDR3: CATSDTTGAQHEKLFF
DNA: TGTGCCACCAGTGACACGACAGGGGCGCAACATGAAAAACTGTTTTTT

length: 13
D: TRBD2
V: TRBV10-1
J: TRBJ2-7
size: -
CDR3: CASSESGGYEQYF
DNA: TGCGCCAGCAGTGAAAGCGGGGGCTACGAGCAGTACTTC

length: 14
D: TRBD1
V: TRBV28
J: TRBJ1-5
size: few
CDR3: CASSSVRGRQPQHF
DNA: TGTGCCAGCAGCTCCGTCAGGGGGAGACAGCCCCAGCATTTT

length: 14
D: -
V: TRBV27
J: TRBJ2-7
size: -
CDR3: CASSGRGEAYEQYF
DNA: TGTGCCAGCAGTGGCAGGGGGGAGGCCTACGAGCAGTACTTC

length: 14
D: TRBD2
V: TRBV19
J: TRBJ2-7
size: once
CDR3: CASRISGRAYEQYF
DNA: TGTGCCAGTAGGATTAGCGGGAGGGCCTACGAGCAGTACTTC

length: 15
D: TRBD2
V: TRBV7-7
J: TRBJ2-1
size: -
CDR3: CASSPGTSGSTEQFF
DNA: TGTGCTAGCAGCCCAGGGACTAGCGGGAGTACTGAGCAGTTCTTC

length: 15
D: -
V: TRBV19
J: TRBJ1-4
size: once
CDR3: CASSTRAQPGEKLFF
DNA: TGTGCCAGTAGTACGCGGGCGCAACCGGGGGAAAAACTGTTTTTT

length: 16
D: TRBD2
V: TRBV4-2
J: TRBJ2-1
size: few
CDR3: CASSPRLAGDYNEQFF
DNA: TGTGCCAGCAGCCCTCGACTAGCGGGAGACTACAATGAGCAGTTCTTC

length: 17
D: TRBD2
V: TRBV18
J: TRBJ2-1
size: -
CDR3: CASSAGLAVSSYNEQFF
DNA: TGTGCCAGCTCAGCCGGACTAGCGGTGAGCTCCTACAATGAGCAGTTCTTC

length: 15
D: -
V: TRBV20-1
J: TRBJ2-7
size: -
CDR3: CSASSQEAGSYEQYF
DNA: TGCAGTGCTAGTAGCCAGGAAGCGGGCTCCTACGAGCAGTACTTC

length: 18
D: -
V: TRBV7-6
J: TRBJ1-5
size: -
CDR3: CASSPYPIARDSNQPQHF
DNA: TGTGCCAGCAGCCCGTACCCCATTGCACGGGATAGCAATCAGCCCCAGCATTTT

length: 15
D: TRBD1
V: TRBV6-5
J: TRBJ2-7
size: once
CDR3: CASSPSGTGTIEQYF
DNA: TGTGCCAGCAGTCCCTCCGGGACAGGAACGATCGAGCAGTACTTC

length: 16
D: -
V: TRBV5-1
J: TRBJ2-1
size: -
CDR3: CASSLQVGWSYNEQFF
DNA: TGCGCCAGCAGCTTGCAGGTTGGGTGGTCCTACAATGAGCAGTTCTTC

length: 12
D: TRBD1
V: TRBV24-1
J: TRBJ1-2
size: -
CDR3: CATRGQNYGYTF
DNA: TGTGCCACCAGGGGACAGAACTATGGCTACACCTTC

length: 14
D: TRBD1
V: TRBV6-5
J: TRBJ1-1
size: -
CDR3: CASSRQGGNTEAFF
DNA: TGTGCCAGCAGTCGGCAGGGGGGGAACACTGAAGCTTTCTTT